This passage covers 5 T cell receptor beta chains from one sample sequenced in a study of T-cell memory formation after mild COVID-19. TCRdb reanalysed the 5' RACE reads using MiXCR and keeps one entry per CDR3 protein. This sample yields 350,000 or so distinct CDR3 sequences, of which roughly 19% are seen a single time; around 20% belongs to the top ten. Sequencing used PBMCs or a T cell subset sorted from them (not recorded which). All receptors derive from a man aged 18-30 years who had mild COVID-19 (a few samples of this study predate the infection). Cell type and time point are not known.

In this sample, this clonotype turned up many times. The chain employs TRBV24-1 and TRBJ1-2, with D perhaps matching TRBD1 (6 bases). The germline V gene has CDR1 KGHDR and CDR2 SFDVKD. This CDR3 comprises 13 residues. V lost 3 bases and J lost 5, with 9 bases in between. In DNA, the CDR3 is TGTGCCACCAGTGATCGGACAGTATATGGCTACACCTTC. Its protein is CATSDRTVYGYTF.

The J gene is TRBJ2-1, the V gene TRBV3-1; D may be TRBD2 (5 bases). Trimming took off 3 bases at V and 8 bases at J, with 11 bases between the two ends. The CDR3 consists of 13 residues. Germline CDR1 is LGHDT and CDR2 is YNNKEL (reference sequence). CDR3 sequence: CASSHGLYDEQFF. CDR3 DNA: TGTGCCAGCAGCCACGGACTTTACGATGAGCAGTTCTTC.

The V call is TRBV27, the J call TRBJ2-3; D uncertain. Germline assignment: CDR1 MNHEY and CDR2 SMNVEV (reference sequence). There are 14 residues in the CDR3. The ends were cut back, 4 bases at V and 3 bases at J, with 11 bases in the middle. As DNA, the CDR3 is TGTGCCAGCAGTTATGGCAGCCGTACAGATACGCAGTATTTT. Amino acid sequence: CASSYGSRTDTQYF.

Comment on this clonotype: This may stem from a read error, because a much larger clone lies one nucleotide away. Written as DNA, the CDR3 is TGTGCCAGCAGTCAAAGACAGGGAGCGAACACCGGGGAGCTGTTTTTT. It specifies CASSQRQGANTGELFF. The chain uses TRBV6-2 or TRBV6-3 and TRBJ2-2; 7 bases are shared with TRBD1. The CDR3 sequence is 16 residues long. Germline assignment: CDR1 MNHEY and CDR2 SVGEGT. The V segment lost 5 bases and the J segment 0 bases; nucleotides outside the gene matches: 6.

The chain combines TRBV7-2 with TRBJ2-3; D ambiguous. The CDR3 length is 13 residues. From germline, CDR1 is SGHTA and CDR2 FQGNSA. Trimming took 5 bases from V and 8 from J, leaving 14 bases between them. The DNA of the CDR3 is TGTGCCAGCAGCCCCATCAGGCCTGGTACGCAGTATTTT. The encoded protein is CASSPIRPGTQYF.